The 18 T cell receptor beta chains below all came from one sample that was sequenced in a study of blood T cell repertoires in COVID-19. Only in-frame clones appear in the TCRdb table, and some are missing; sequencing was by immunoSEQ multiplex PCR. There are 250,000 to 300,000 clones in the sample; just under 90% occur only once, and 2.5% to 3.5% lies in the top ten. Specimen: PBMCs or T cells enriched from blood (not recorded which). These receptor sequences come from a woman in her forties or fifties who had been exposed to COVID-19.

The V call is TRBV27, the J call TRBJ2-3; 7 bases are shared with TRBD2. In germline, CDR1 is MNHEY, CDR2 SMNVEV (reference sequence). J gave up 5 bases and V 3 bases, and 11 bases lay outside the gene matches. There are 16 residues in the CDR3. CDR3 in amino acids: CASSFRSGGVGDTQYF. The CDR3 nucleotides read TGTGCCAGCAGTTTTCGTTCGGGGGGAGTAGGAGATACGCAGTATTTT.

This clone was counted once. The chain employs TRBV19 and TRBJ1-6, with 7 positions matching TRBD1. CDR3 length equals 14 residues. After removal of 7 bases from V and 8 bases from J, the junction contained 8 bases not matched to a gene. Germline-derived CDR1 and CDR2 are LNHDA and SQIVND (reference sequence). In nucleotides, the CDR3 is TGTGCCAGTAACTCCGGGACAGAGGATTCACCCCTCCACTTT. Translating it yields CASNSGTEDSPLHF.

The V gene is TRBV9, the J gene TRBJ1-2; perhaps TRBD1 as D (6 bases). Trimming removed 4 bases from V and 3 bases from J, with 13 bases in between. This CDR3 contains 14 residues. Germline values: CDR1 SGDLS, CDR2 YYNGEE. The CDR3 protein is CASSSAYRDYGYTF. DNA of the CDR3: TGTGCCAGCAGCTCGGCCTACAGGGACTATGGCTACACCTTC.

V gene TRBV5-6 combines with J gene TRBJ2-1, with D possibly TRBD2 on 6 matching bases. Between the trimmed V and J ends, which lost 1 base and 5 bases, there was a span of 19 bases. CDR1 and CDR2 (germline): SGHDT, YYEEEE. The CDR3 sequence is 17 residues long. Here the CDR3 reads CASSLPRAWEVDNEQFF. The DNA of the CDR3 is TGTGCCAGCAGCTTGCCGAGGGCCTGGGAGGTAGACAATGAGCAGTTCTTC.

The chain is built from TRBV7-2 and TRBJ2-7; TRBD1 might be the D (6 bases). Germline lookup yields CDR1 SGHTA and CDR2 FQGNSA. This CDR3 has 13 residues. V was clipped by 7 bases and J by 6 bases, with 16 bases between them. CDR3 DNA sequence: TGTGCCAGCACCAACAGGGAACCCTTCGAGCAGTACTTC. Its protein is CASTNREPFEQYF.

This clone was picked up one time. V gene TRBV6-5 combines with J gene TRBJ1-6, with TRBD1 matching 7 bases. The CDR3 consists of 15 residues. Germline V gene lookup returns CDR1 MNHEY and CDR2 SVGAGI. Germline trimming cut 0 bases from V and 8 bases from J; bases unmatched to any gene: 4. CDR3: CASSYSNRGDSPLHF. The CDR3 DNA reads TGTGCCAGCAGTTACTCGAACAGGGGTGATTCACCCCTCCACTTT.

This chain uses TRBV3-1 (or the pseudogene TRBV3-2) with TRBJ2-7; 8 nucleotides align to TRBD1. V lost 5 bases and J lost 5; bases outside the gene matches: 8. The CDR3 is made up of 14 amino acids. Looked up from germline, CDR1 is LGHDT and CDR2 is YNNKEL (reference sequence). The CDR3 region has the DNA TGTGCCAGCAGCATCGACAGGGGTCAAGACGAGCAGTACTTC. Translation gives CASSIDRGQDEQYF.

The gene calls are TRBV28 and TRBJ1-1, with D possibly being TRBD1 (5 bases). Trimming removed 2 bases from V and 1 base from J, with 14 bases in between. The germline V gene encodes CDR1 MDHEN and CDR2 SYDVKM. This CDR3 has 16 residues. CDR3 sequence: CASSLSGLRENTEAFF. The CDR3 region has the DNA TGTGCCAGCAGTTTAAGTGGCCTCAGGGAGAACACTGAAGCTTTCTTT.

The chain couples TRBV18 to TRBJ1-2; maybe TRBD1 (6 bases). Germline values: CDR1 KGHSH, CDR2 LQKENI. Trimming left V 6 bases short and J 6 bases short, with 20 bases between. This CDR3 has 15 residues. The CDR3 sequence is CASSTLPAGADGYTF. CDR3 bases: TGTGCCAGCTCCACCCTCCCGGCGGGGGCCGATGGCTACACCTTC. Complete variable domain (other parts from reference TRBV18 and TRBJ1-2): NAGVMQNPRHLVRRRGQEARLRCSPMKGHSHVYWYRQLPEEGLKFMVYLQKENIIDESGMPKERFSAEFPKEGPSILRIQQVVRGDSAAYFCASSTLPAGADGYTFGSGTRLTVV.

There are a few counts of this clone. The chain uses TRBV28 and TRBJ1-3, with D uncertain. CDR1 is MDHEN, CDR2 SYDVKM, per germline. V was cut by 10 bases and J by 0 bases, with 13 bases left in between. There are 14 residues in the CDR3. The CDR3 loop reads CATPPAGSGNTIYF. CDR3 in DNA: TGTGCCACCCCCCCGGCAGGCTCTGGAAACACCATATATTTT. The full variable domain, its missing parts supplied by reference TRBV28 and TRBJ1-3, is DVKVTQSSRYLVKRTGEKVFLECVQDMDHENMFWYRQDPGLGLRLIYFSYDVKMKEKGDIPEGYSVSREKKERFSLILESASTNQTSMYLCATPPAGSGNTIYFGEGSWLTVV.

This sequence joins TRBV5-6 and TRBJ1-2; D is possibly TRBD1 (6 bases). V was trimmed by 4 bases and J by 4 bases, leaving 14 bases between them. CDR3 size: 14 residues. CDR1 and CDR2 (germline): SGHDT, YYEEEE. CDR3 loop: CASSVQDRSYGYTF. The CDR3 DNA reads TGTGCCAGCAGCGTCCAAGACAGGAGCTATGGCTACACCTTC.

There are a few counts of this clone. The rearrangement links TRBV5-1 to TRBJ1-4; D gene uncertain. CDR1 is SGHRS, CDR2 YFSETQ, per germline. V lost 2 bases and J 8 bases, leaving 7 bases between the germline ends. The CDR3 is 12 residues long. The CDR3 nucleotides are TGCGCCAGCAGCTTAGGAGAAGAAAAACTGTTTTTT. It codes for CASSLGEEKLFF.

The J gene is TRBJ1-2, the V gene TRBV5-1; the D gene is possibly TRBD1 (6 bases). This CDR3 has 12 amino acids. Germline lookup yields CDR1 SGHRS and CDR2 YFSETQ. Between the trimmed V and J ends, which lost 2 bases and 8 bases, there was a span of 10 bases. The CDR3 region has the DNA TGCGCCAGCAGCTTCGGGGGGCTCGGCTACACCTTC. It specifies CASSFGGLGYTF.

In regard to this clone: In the same sample, other DNA sequences code for this CDR3. The chain couples TRBV5-1 to TRBJ2-3; TRBD2 matches 7 bases. The length of the CDR3 is 15 residues. V was clipped by 0 bases and J by 0 bases; unmatched bases: 1. Germline CDR1 is SGHRS and CDR2 is YFSETQ. CDR3 protein: CASSLAGGSTDTQYF. The CDR3 nucleotides read TGCGCCAGCAGCTTGGCCGGGGGGAGCACAGATACGCAGTATTTT.

Only one count was recorded for this clone. V and J are TRBV28 and TRBJ2-7, with D perhaps TRBD2 (5 bases). This CDR3 comprises 14 residues. Germline CDR1 and CDR2: MDHEN and SYDVKM. The V gene lost 4 bases and the J gene lost 5 bases, with 15 bases spanning the gap. CDR3 in amino acids: CASSSGGLMNEQYF. The DNA of the CDR3 is TGTGCCAGCAGTTCTGGCGGACTCATGAACGAGCAGTACTTC. Supplemented by reference TRBV28 and TRBJ2-7, the full variable domain reads DVKVTQSSRYLVKRTGEKVFLECVQDMDHENMFWYRQDPGLGLRLIYFSYDVKMKEKGDIPEGYSVSREKKERFSLILESASTNQTSMYLCASSSGGLMNEQYFGPGTRLTVT.

The chain recombines TRBV14 with TRBJ2-7; TRBD1 matches at 8 bases. The CDR3 spans 16 residues. The germline V gene has CDR1 SGHDN and CDR2 FVKESK. Unmatched junction bases numbered 7, after V lost 1 base and J lost 2 bases. Here the CDR3 DNA reads TGTGCCAGCAGCCAAGGGACAGGGCGACCAGCCTACGAGCAGTACTTC. It is translated as CASSQGTGRPAYEQYF.

The chain is built from TRBV28 and TRBJ2-7, with 7 positions matching TRBD1. Trimming took 6 bases from V and 6 from J; bases not matched to a gene: 11. The CDR3 loop spans 14 amino acids. Germline V gene lookup returns CDR1 MDHEN and CDR2 SYDVKM. The CDR3: CASSHYGTEGEQYF. The CDR3 nucleotides are TGTGCCAGCAGCCACTACGGGACAGAGGGCGAGCAGTACTTC.

This clone occurred a few times. This chain uses TRBV25-1 with TRBJ1-1, with D unclear. Per germline, CDR1 MGHDK and CDR2 SYGVNS. This CDR3 contains 13 residues. Trimming took 6 bases from V and 1 from J, leaving 9 bases between them. The CDR3 DNA reads TGTGCCAGCAGCCCCACAGCGAACACTGAAGCTTTCTTT. Its translation: CASSPTANTEAFF.